This TCR beta chain was profiled in a study of shared T cell receptors in the human thymus. The length of the CDR3 is 18 residues. V dropped 5 bases and J dropped 5; count of bases not matched to a gene: 15. CDR1 is SGHTA, CDR2 FQGNSA, per germline. Produced via immunoSEQ multiplex PCR; TCRdb's table is partial and in-frame only. Altogether about 730,000 clones are present, roughly 85% being singletons, with the ten largest covering 0.008% to 0.011%. These data were likewise used in another study, on human thymus T cells. As that study records: There appeared to be biased usage of V and J genes in thymic and blood repertoires. In unrelated individuals, thymic repertoires overlapped highly, according to related research.

The chain carries TRBV7-2 and TRBJ2-5; 12 bases map to TRBD2. This TCR was sampled from a girl less than two years old with a congenital heart defect. The sequencing sample was made of thymocytes. This chain's CDR3 is CASSPPLLAGGSGETQYF. The CDR3 DNA follows: TGTGCCAGCAGCCCTCCCCTACTAGCGGGGGGATCAGGCGAGACCCAGTACTTC.